This record covers a single T cell receptor (beta chain). The time point is: pre-treatment sample, taken before nivolumab and TIL therapy. Stage 4 NSCLC adults joined between late 2017 and 2020. Sequencing used immunoSEQ v3. Sequencing was performed with immunoSEQ multiplex PCR; in TCRdb, only in-frame clones are kept and a portion is missing. The sample holds around 50,000 clones, less than 75% seen once. The entry originates in a study of TIL therapy for anti-PD-1-resistant metastatic lung cancer. Study-wide background: Progressing patients received lymphodepletion, expanded TIL infusion and IL-2. Median tumor PD-L1 proportion score was 6%. Half of patients were current or former smokers.

V was shortened by 6 bases and J by 7 bases, with 15 bases between the two germline ends. In germline, CDR1 is SEHNR, CDR2 FQNEAQ (reference sequence). There are 14 residues in the CDR3. The J gene is TRBJ1-4, the V gene TRBV7-9, with TRBD1 as a possible D gene (5 bases). The origin of this receptor is a person between 25 and 80 years old with non-small cell lung cancer. The specimen comprised blood, sampled at baseline. The CDR3 DNA reads as TGTGCCAGCAGTTACGGGACGGGTGGTGAAAAACTGTTTTTT. Amino acid sequence: CASSYGTGGEKLFF.